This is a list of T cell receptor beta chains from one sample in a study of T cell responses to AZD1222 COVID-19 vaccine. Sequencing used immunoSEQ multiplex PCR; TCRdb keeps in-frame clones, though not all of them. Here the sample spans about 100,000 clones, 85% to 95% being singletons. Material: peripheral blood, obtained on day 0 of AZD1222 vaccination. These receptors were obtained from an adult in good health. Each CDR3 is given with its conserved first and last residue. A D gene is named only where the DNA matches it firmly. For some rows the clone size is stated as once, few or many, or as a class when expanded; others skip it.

CDR3nt: TGTGCCAGCAGCCGAGAGATCCGATCGAACACTGAAGCTTTCTTT; CDR3aa: CASSREIRSNTEAFF; len: 15; v_gene: TRBV7-8; d_gene: NA; abundance: NA; j_gene: TRBJ1-1
CDR3nt: TGTGCCAGCAGTTTAACGGAGGGGTACAATGAGCAGTTCTTC; CDR3aa: CASSLTEGYNEQFF; len: 14; v_gene: TRBV28; d_gene: NA; abundance: NA; j_gene: TRBJ2-1
CDR3nt: TGTGCCAGCAGTTATAAGAGAAGCAATCAGCCCCAGCATTTT; CDR3aa: CASSYKRSNQPQHF; len: 14; v_gene: TRBV6-5; d_gene: NA; abundance: NA; j_gene: TRBJ1-5
CDR3nt: TGCGCCAGCAGCTGGGGGAGCCCTTTGGGCGGGGAGCTGTTTTTT; CDR3aa: CASSWGSPLGGELFF; len: 15; v_gene: TRBV5-1; d_gene: NA; abundance: NA; j_gene: TRBJ2-2
CDR3nt: TGTGCCAGCAGGTCAGGGGCCGGGGCCCTCCACTTT; CDR3aa: CASRSGAGALHF; len: 12; v_gene: TRBV11-2; d_gene: NA; abundance: NA; j_gene: TRBJ1-6
CDR3nt: TGTGCCAGCGCCTGGGCGGACCTTAGGAATCAGCCCCAGCATTTT; CDR3aa: CASAWADLRNQPQHF; len: 15; v_gene: TRBV2; d_gene: NA; abundance: NA; j_gene: TRBJ1-5
CDR3nt: TGTGCCAGCGGCATAGGCGCCTCCTACGAGCAGTACTTC; CDR3aa: CASGIGASYEQYF; len: 13; v_gene: TRBV28; d_gene: NA; abundance: NA; j_gene: TRBJ2-7
CDR3nt: TGTGCCAGCAGCTCTAGCGGGGGCACAGATACGCAGTATTTT; CDR3aa: CASSSSGGTDTQYF; len: 14; v_gene: TRBV7-6; d_gene: TRBD2; abundance: NA; j_gene: TRBJ2-3
CDR3nt: TGTGCCAGCAGCCTCTCTGGGAATGAGCAGTTCTTC; CDR3aa: CASSLSGNEQFF; len: 12; v_gene: TRBV6-2/TRBV6-3; d_gene: NA; abundance: NA; j_gene: TRBJ2-1
CDR3nt: TGTGCCAGCAGTAGCGGAGCGGGACCGAGTTTTTACGAGCAGTACTTC; CDR3aa: CASSSGAGPSFYEQYF; len: 16; v_gene: TRBV2; d_gene: TRBD2; abundance: NA; j_gene: TRBJ2-7
CDR3nt: TGTGCCAGCAGCCGGAACGACCGGTGGGAGGAGACCCAGTACTTC; CDR3aa: CASSRNDRWEETQYF; len: 15; v_gene: TRBV5-5; d_gene: NA; abundance: NA; j_gene: TRBJ2-5
CDR3nt: TGTGCCAGCAGCGGAGAGGCGGAGACCCAGTACTTC; CDR3aa: CASSGEAETQYF; len: 12; v_gene: TRBV9; d_gene: NA; abundance: NA; j_gene: TRBJ2-5
CDR3nt: TGTGCCAGCTCACCAGTTTGGGACGGTCACCGTTCTGGAAACACCATATATTTT; CDR3aa: CASSPVWDGHRSGNTIYF; len: 18; v_gene: TRBV18; d_gene: NA; abundance: NA; j_gene: TRBJ1-3
CDR3nt: TGTGCTAGTGGTCTCTGGACAGGCGCATTGGAAAAACTGTTTTTT; CDR3aa: CASGLWTGALEKLFF; len: 15; v_gene: TRBV12-5; d_gene: TRBD1; abundance: NA; j_gene: TRBJ1-4
CDR3nt: TGTGCCAGCAGCTCCCGACAGGCCGGCAGCTCCTATAATTCACCCCTCCACTTT; CDR3aa: CASSSRQAGSSYNSPLHF; len: 18; v_gene: TRBV7-8; d_gene: NA; abundance: NA; j_gene: TRBJ1-6
CDR3nt: TGCGCCAGCAGCTCACCTCCGGGGAACACTGAAGCTTTCTTT; CDR3aa: CASSSPPGNTEAFF; len: 14; v_gene: TRBV5-1; d_gene: NA; abundance: NA; j_gene: TRBJ1-1
CDR3nt: TGTGCCTGGAGTGCAGCCGGACACTCTGGAAACACCATATATTTT; CDR3aa: CAWSAAGHSGNTIYF; len: 15; v_gene: TRBV30; d_gene: NA; abundance: once; j_gene: TRBJ1-3
CDR3nt: TGTGCCAGCAGCTCCCGACCCCGGACGACCGGGGAGCTGTTTTTT; CDR3aa: CASSSRPRTTGELFF; len: 15; v_gene: TRBV11-3; d_gene: NA; abundance: NA; j_gene: TRBJ2-2
CDR3nt: TGTGCCAGCAGTAGGGGGGAGGGGAAGGGAACCGGGGAGCTGTTTTTT; CDR3aa: CASSRGEGKGTGELFF; len: 16; v_gene: TRBV25-1; d_gene: NA; abundance: NA; j_gene: TRBJ2-2
CDR3nt: TGTGCCAGCAGTTTATACAAAATCCCCTTTGCGTCAGGCAATCAGCCCCAGCATTTT; CDR3aa: CASSLYKIPFASGNQPQHF; len: 19; v_gene: TRBV27; d_gene: NA; abundance: NA; j_gene: TRBJ1-5
CDR3nt: TGCGCCAGCAGCGCATTCCAGGCCACCGGGGAGCTGTTTTTT; CDR3aa: CASSAFQATGELFF; len: 14; v_gene: TRBV10-2; d_gene: NA; abundance: NA; j_gene: TRBJ2-2
CDR3nt: TGTGCCAGCAGCGCTACGACACCGGGGAACATTCAGTACTTC; CDR3aa: CASSATTPGNIQYF; len: 14; v_gene: TRBV9; d_gene: NA; abundance: NA; j_gene: TRBJ2-4
CDR3nt: TGTGCCAGTAGTATGTACGGGGAGGGGACCCAGTACTTC; CDR3aa: CASSMYGEGTQYF; len: 13; v_gene: TRBV19; d_gene: TRBD2; abundance: NA; j_gene: TRBJ2-5
CDR3nt: TGTGCCAGCCAGGGGGGCGCCGGCAGCAATCAGCCCCAGCATTTT; CDR3aa: CASQGGAGSNQPQHF; len: 15; v_gene: TRBV28; d_gene: TRBD1; abundance: NA; j_gene: TRBJ1-5
CDR3nt: TGTGCCAGCAGTTTAGAGAGCTCCTACAATGAGCAGTTCTTC; CDR3aa: CASSLESSYNEQFF; len: 14; v_gene: TRBV6-2/TRBV6-3; d_gene: NA; abundance: NA; j_gene: TRBJ2-1
CDR3nt: TGTGCCAGTAGTATGGACAAGCCGAATCAGCCCCAGCATTTT; CDR3aa: CASSMDKPNQPQHF; len: 14; v_gene: TRBV19; d_gene: NA; abundance: NA; j_gene: TRBJ1-5
CDR3nt: TGTGCCAGCAGCCAAGGGATAGCGGGAGGGCCTTGGCAGTATTTT; CDR3aa: CASSQGIAGGPWQYF; len: 15; v_gene: TRBV4-2; d_gene: TRBD2; abundance: NA; j_gene: TRBJ2-3
CDR3nt: TGCGCCAGCAGCCAAGAGGTGCTTGCCGGGACAGGGGACAATGAGCAGTTCTTC; CDR3aa: CASSQEVLAGTGDNEQFF; len: 18; v_gene: TRBV4-1; d_gene: TRBD1; abundance: NA; j_gene: TRBJ2-1
CDR3nt: TGCGCCAGCAGCTTGTTCCCGAGCTCCTACGAGCAGTACTTC; CDR3aa: CASSLFPSSYEQYF; len: 14; v_gene: TRBV5-1; d_gene: NA; abundance: NA; j_gene: TRBJ2-7
CDR3nt: TGTGCCTGGAGGGCGAACGATTACAATGAGCAGTTCTTC; CDR3aa: CAWRANDYNEQFF; len: 13; v_gene: TRBV30; d_gene: NA; abundance: NA; j_gene: TRBJ2-1
CDR3nt: TGTGCCAGTGGGAGTGGACTAAGTCATGAAAAACTGTTTTTT; CDR3aa: CASGSGLSHEKLFF; len: 14; v_gene: TRBV2; d_gene: NA; abundance: NA; j_gene: TRBJ1-4
CDR3nt: TGCGCCAGCAGCCAAGAAGCTGTGAACACTGAAGCTTTCTTT; CDR3aa: CASSQEAVNTEAFF; len: 14; v_gene: TRBV4-1; d_gene: NA; abundance: NA; j_gene: TRBJ1-1
CDR3nt: TGTGCCAGCAGCTTGGCCCCAGCGGGAGTTAACAATGAGCAGTTCTTC; CDR3aa: CASSLAPAGVNNEQFF; len: 16; v_gene: TRBV5-5; d_gene: TRBD2; abundance: NA; j_gene: TRBJ2-1
CDR3nt: TGCGCCAGCAGCACGGGGGGCGGCATTGGCTACACCTTC; CDR3aa: CASSTGGGIGYTF; len: 13; v_gene: TRBV4-1; d_gene: NA; abundance: NA; j_gene: TRBJ1-2
CDR3nt: TGTGCCAGCAGAGACTCCGGGACAGGGATCCATAACTATGGCTACACCTTC; CDR3aa: CASRDSGTGIHNYGYTF; len: 17; v_gene: TRBV7-2; d_gene: TRBD1; abundance: NA; j_gene: TRBJ1-2
CDR3nt: TGTGCCAGCAGTGGAGGGCCCCTTGAAGCTTTCTTT; CDR3aa: CASSGGPLEAFF; len: 12; v_gene: TRBV2; d_gene: NA; abundance: NA; j_gene: TRBJ1-1
CDR3nt: TGTGCCAGCAGCCCCGGGACTAGCGTTATGGAGACCCAGTACTTC; CDR3aa: CASSPGTSVMETQYF; len: 15; v_gene: TRBV5-4; d_gene: TRBD2; abundance: NA; j_gene: TRBJ2-5
CDR3nt: TGCAGTGCTAGTAGGGTGAATTCACCCCTCCACTTT; CDR3aa: CSASRVNSPLHF; len: 12; v_gene: TRBV20-1; d_gene: NA; abundance: NA; j_gene: TRBJ1-6
CDR3nt: TGTGCCAGCAGCTCCACTAGCGGGAGGCCGAACTTC; CDR3aa: CASSSTSGRPNF; len: 12; v_gene: TRBV7-6; d_gene: TRBD2; abundance: NA; j_gene: TRBJ2-7
CDR3nt: TGTGCCAGCAGCCTTACTAGAACCGGGGAGCTGTTTTTT; CDR3aa: CASSLTRTGELFF; len: 13; v_gene: TRBV3-1/TRBV3-2; d_gene: NA; abundance: NA; j_gene: TRBJ2-2
CDR3nt: TGTGCCAGCAGCCTCGCCGGCGGGGCCGCCTACGAGCAGTACTTC; CDR3aa: CASSLAGGAAYEQYF; len: 15; v_gene: TRBV7-8; d_gene: NA; abundance: NA; j_gene: TRBJ2-7
CDR3nt: TGCAGTGTGCGGCAAACTGAAGCTTTCTTT; CDR3aa: CSVRQTEAFF; len: 10; v_gene: TRBV20-1; d_gene: NA; abundance: NA; j_gene: TRBJ1-1